A single T cell receptor (beta chain) is shown here with its context. This specimen belongs to a study of identical twins. Using its own MiXCR run on the 5' RACE reads, TCRdb lists one record per CDR3 protein. Among 1.5 million to 2 million distinct CDR3 sequences listed, around a third were seen once. The germline CDR1 and CDR2 sequences are MGHRA and YSYEKL. The CDR3 contains 12 residues. Trimming cost V 1 base and J 10 bases, with 8 bases left between them. The TCR originated in a newborn girl in good health. What was sequenced was cord blood. The gene calls are TRBV4-1 and TRBJ2-1, with a tentative D call TRBD1 (6 bases). This CDR3 is CASSQGGLEQFF. CDR3 bases: TGCGCCAGCAGCCAAGGGGGGCTAGAGCAGTTCTTC.